Reported below is one TCR beta chain. This record belongs to a study of blood T cell repertoires in COVID-19. Background on the study: COVID-19 samples from acute and convalescent phases originated in the United States, Italy and Spain.

Germline-derived CDR1 and CDR2 are LNHDA and SQIVND (reference sequence). This CDR3 is 13 amino acids long. The V gene end was trimmed by 6 bases and the J gene end by 4 bases; junction bases not matched to a gene: 3. Source study methods: How many nucleated cells were present was estimated from reference gene primer amplification. Data came from immunoSEQ multiplex PCR; TCRdb stores just in-frame clones and leaves some out. V and J calls and clone size are copied from that table; D and trimming were computed from the DNA. Of under 250,000 clones in the sample, about 86% were seen once. Sequenced input: peripheral blood. This clonotype was sampled from a woman aged 50 to 60 with acute or convalescent COVID-19. V gene TRBV19 combines with J gene TRBJ1-2; TRBD1 agrees at 9 bases. The CDR3 coding sequence is TGTGCCAGTAGGGGACAGGGAAGCTATGGCTACACCTTC. This sequence encodes CASRGQGSYGYTF.